Listed below are T cell receptor beta chains from one sample, sequenced in a study of T cell repertoires in cytomegalovirus infection. TCRdb analysed the reads with MiXCR anew, one entry per CDR3 protein. The table records 500,000 or so distinct CDR3 sequences, more than 15% of them present only once. Sequencing input: CD8+ T cells from PBMCs. Source of these receptors: a human donor in good health (CMV status not recorded). Some clones in this sample may be carry-over from other donors' samples. The conserved cysteine and the conserved F or W are not part of the CDR3 here.

TRBV9,TRBJ2-5,ASSVGRQGGETQY
TRBV7-6,TRBJ2-7,ASSLTRRPTPSYEQY
TRBV10-3,TRBJ2-3,AIFETSEDTKY
TRBV10-3,TRBJ2-6,AISDGQDSSGANVLT
TRBV11-3,TRBJ2-7,ASSLEPIDGEHSYEQY
TRBV13,TRBJ1-6,ASRHGQPDSPLH
TRBV12-3/TRBV12-4,TRBJ2-5,ASSSFYTTQETQY
TRBV7-9,TRBJ2-1,ASSFGTLKGEQF
TRBV27,TRBJ2-1,ASSLPGTVEF
TRBV29-1,TRBJ2-2,SVVPGSGAATGELF
TRBV12-3/TRBV12-4,TRBJ2-2,ASSTRSSGYTGELF
TRBV7-3,TRBJ1-6,ASSQGVESPLH
TRBV24-1,TRBJ2-7,ATPRGLAFSYEQY
TRBV25-1,TRBJ2-2,ASSESGWTGELF
TRBV10-3,TRBJ2-1,AISEGNEQF
TRBV19,TRBJ1-1,ASSPWNRVNTEAF
TRBV3-1,TRBJ2-5,ASSQGASGKEETQY
TRBV6-5,TRBJ2-2,ASSYYGQGGLF
TRBV27,TRBJ2-5,ASMRQETQY
TRBV20-1,TRBJ2-2,SARDGQDIGELF
TRBV7-2,TRBJ1-2,ASSLAGTGNGYT
TRBV15,TRBJ2-3,ATSREARPTDTQY
TRBV27,TRBJ1-2,ASSPGVFYGYT
TRBV9,TRBJ1-6,ASSVGVSSYNSPLH
TRBV4-1,TRBJ2-3,ASSQDEVPQY
TRBV19,TRBJ1-1,ASSAQTVNTEAF
TRBV19,TRBJ1-1,ASSISLTGGGNTEAF
TRBV2,TRBJ1-3,ASRPGHSNSGNTIY
TRBV12-3/TRBV12-4,TRBJ1-1,ASSQTGAMNTEAF
TRBV20-1,TRBJ2-3,SARDVDAPGDTQY
TRBV24-1,TRBJ2-1,ATSDLRTGVANEQF
TRBV5-1,TRBJ1-1,ASSVGEAGTEAF
TRBV7-6,TRBJ2-1,ASSATGGKFNEQF
TRBV7-9,TRBJ2-1,ASSLTADEQF
TRBV5-6,TRBJ2-7,ASSLAIREGIYEQY
TRBV7-9,TRBJ1-2,ASRHAGTPNGYT
TRBV5-6,TRBJ1-1,ASSLEGTGVWNTEAF
TRBV6-1,TRBJ1-1,ASRAQGWNTEAF
TRBV7-3,TRBJ2-3,ASSPAQYTTQY
TRBV30,TRBJ1-1,AWSVRVMATEAF
TRBV7-8,TRBJ1-2,ASSLAGQNVNYGYT
TRBV7-9,TRBJ2-5,ASSSALTSKGETQY
TRBV27,TRBJ2-1,ASSFPSGSLNEQF
TRBV20-1,TRBJ2-1,SLSLAVGEQF
TRBV29-1,TRBJ2-7,SVYTRDRGIEQY
TRBV10-3,TRBJ1-6,AIKGTDLSSYNSPLH
TRBV4-1,TRBJ2-3,ASSQDLGSGSGDTQY
TRBV12-3/TRBV12-4,TRBJ2-7,ASSRQLREQY
TRBV5-4,TRBJ2-5,ASTSGGETQY
TRBV28,TRBJ1-2,ASSLPGENYGYT
TRBV28,TRBJ1-5,ASRLGDSRSRPQH
TRBV29-1,TRBJ2-7,SVGDSYEQY